The rows below give T cell receptor beta chains drawn from one sample of a study of T cell responses to AZD1222 COVID-19 vaccine. The method was immunoSEQ multiplex PCR; TCRdb's version includes in-frame clones alone and lacks a portion of them. The sample yields approximately 120,000 clones, more than 85% seen once. Sequencing used peripheral blood, obtained on day 0 of MenACWY control vaccination. Every receptor here comes from an adult in good health. Each CDR3 is given with its conserved first and last residue. D genes are given only for firm matches. Size is omitted from some rows. Given values are once, few, many or a class for expanded clones.

abundance	j_gene	d_gene	v_gene	CDR3nt	CDR3aa
NA	TRBJ2-7	TRBD1	TRBV3-1/TRBV3-2	TGTGCCAGCAGCCAAGGACAGGGGCTACTCTACGAGCAGTACTTC	CASSQGQGLLYEQYF
NA	TRBJ2-2	NA	TRBV5-1	TGCGCCAGCAGCTTGGCTTTGGGGAACACCGGGGAGCTGTTTTTT	CASSLALGNTGELFF
NA	TRBJ1-1	NA	TRBV2	TGTGCCAGCAGTGCCAGCAATTCTAACACTGAAGCTTTCTTT	CASSASNSNTEAFF
few	TRBJ2-2	NA	TRBV11-2	TGTGCCAGCAGCTTGCAGGGGCATATCGGGGAGCTGTTTTTT	CASSLQGHIGELFF
NA	TRBJ2-7	NA	TRBV27	TGTGCCAGCAGTCTAAAGGGGCAGGGCAACTACGAGCAGTACTTC	CASSLKGQGNYEQYF
once	TRBJ2-7	NA	TRBV10-3	TGTGCCACCATACGAGATGCGTCGGGGGCGCTTTACGAGCAGTACTTC	CATIRDASGALYEQYF
NA	TRBJ2-1	TRBD1	TRBV11-2	TGTGCCAGCAGCCTGCGACAGGGGACTTACAATGAGCAGTTCTTC	CASSLRQGTYNEQFF
NA	TRBJ2-7	TRBD2	TRBV15	TGTGCCACCAGCAGGAACCGAGCGGGAGGGTTGTACGAGCAGTACTTC	CATSRNRAGGLYEQYF
once	TRBJ1-2	NA	TRBV29-1	TGCAGCGCTACGGACAGCCTCTATGGCTACACCTTC	CSATDSLYGYTF
NA	TRBJ1-3	NA	TRBV9	TGTGCCAGCAGCGCAAGACACACTACCGGGACCAGAAACACCATATATTTT	CASSARHTTGTRNTIYF
NA	TRBJ1-6	NA	TRBV6-5	TGTGCCAGCACACTCACAGAGACCTATAATTCACCCCTCCACTTT	CASTLTETYNSPLHF
NA	TRBJ1-6	NA	TRBV25-1	TGTGCCAGCAGTGAAACAACCCCCAGGGGACTAAATTCACCCCTCCACTTT	CASSETTPRGLNSPLHF
NA	TRBJ1-5	NA	TRBV15	TGTGCCACCAGCAGAGATAAAGGTAGCAATCAGCCCCAGCATTTT	CATSRDKGSNQPQHF
once	TRBJ1-2	NA	TRBV4-1	TGCGCCAGCAGCCAACCCCTCAGGGACCGGCGTACCGACTATGGCTACACCTTC	CASSQPLRDRRTDYGYTF
NA	TRBJ2-7	TRBD1	TRBV6-5	TGTGCCAGCAGTTCCCCCAGGGGGAAGAAAGCCTACGAGCAGTACTTC	CASSSPRGKKAYEQYF